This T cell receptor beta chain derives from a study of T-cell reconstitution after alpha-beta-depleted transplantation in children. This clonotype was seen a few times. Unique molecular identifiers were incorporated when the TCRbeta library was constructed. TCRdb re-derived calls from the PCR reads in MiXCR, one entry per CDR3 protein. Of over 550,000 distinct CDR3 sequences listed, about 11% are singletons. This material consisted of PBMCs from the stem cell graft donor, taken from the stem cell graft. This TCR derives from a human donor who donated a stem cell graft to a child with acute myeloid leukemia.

CDR3 loop: CSARVLRGGGQPQHF. Here the CDR3 DNA reads TGCAGTGCTAGAGTTTTAAGAGGGGGCGGACAGCCCCAGCATTTT. The V call is TRBV20-1, the J call TRBJ1-5; 7 bases are shared with TRBD1. CDR3 length: 15 residues. The germline gives CDR1 DFQATT, CDR2 SNEGSKA (reference sequence). V was pared by 1 base and J by 7 bases, with 10 bases of the junction left unmatched.